The 22 T cell receptor beta chains below were found in one sample sequenced in a study of blood T cells in healthy people across ages. Sample-barcoded 5' priming and a J-beta primer mix drove a second PCR of roughly 7 to 11 cycles. MiXCR, run by TCRdb on the 5' RACE reads, gives a single entry per CDR3 protein. The sample carries fewer than 700,000 distinct CDR3 sequences, 40% to 55% recorded once. Material: blood. Receptor source: an elderly man in good health.

This clonotype was observed a few times. This sequence joins TRBV14 and TRBJ1-2; D is uncertain. The germline gives CDR1 SGHDN, CDR2 FVKESK. Trimming cost V 1 base and J 3 bases, with 6 bases left between them. CDR3 length: 13 residues. For the CDR3, the DNA is TGTGCCAGCAGCCAAGGAAGGGACTATGGCTACACCTTC. Amino acids: CASSQGRDYGYTF. The variable domain in full, completed from reference TRBV14 and TRBJ1-2, reads EAGVTQFPSHSVIEKGQTVTLRCDPISGHDNLYWYRRVMGKEIKFLLHFVKESKQDESGMPNNRFLAERTGGTYSTLKVQPAELEDSGVYFCASSQGRDYGYTFGSGTRLTVV.

This chain joins TRBV5-1 and TRBJ1-2; 7 bases agree with TRBD1. Germline V CDR1 and CDR2: SGHRS, YFSETQ. V was pared by 4 bases and J by 7 bases, with 7 bases of the junction left unmatched. There are 13 residues in the CDR3. CDR3 bases: TGCGCCAGCAGCGCCGCGAACAGGGGTGGCTACACCTTC. As protein: CASSAANRGGYTF.

This chain uses TRBV7-9 with TRBJ2-2, with D perhaps matching TRBD1 (7 bases). The CDR3 covers 16 residues. Trimming removed 5 bases at V and 3 bases at J, with 16 bases between. Looked up from germline, CDR1 is SEHNR and CDR2 is FQNEAQ (reference sequence). CDR3 DNA: TGTGCCAGCAGCCTTCGGGGGACAGAATACACCGGGGAGCTGTTTTTT. Translated: CASSLRGTEYTGELFF.

V gene TRBV19 combines with J gene TRBJ2-1, with a tentative D call TRBD2 (5 bases). The germline V and J ends were trimmed by 1 base and 10 bases, with 17 bases remaining between them. This CDR3 is built from 15 residues. Germline CDR1 LNHDA, CDR2 SQIVND (reference sequence). CDR3 sequence reads: CASSIAERPRTEQFF. The CDR3, as DNA: TGTGCCAGTAGTATAGCCGAGCGGCCGAGGACGGAGCAGTTCTTC.

The V and J genes are TRBV6-2 or TRBV6-3 and TRBJ1-4; D not resolved. Trimming cost V 6 bases and J 8 bases, with 16 bases left between them. The CDR3 is 14 residues long. Per the germline V gene, CDR1 is MNHEY and CDR2 is SVGEGT. CDR3 region: CASSPGLAREKLFF. The CDR3 DNA sequence: TGTGCCAGCAGCCCTGGCCTGGCTCGAGAAAAACTGTTTTTT.

The V gene is TRBV27, the J gene TRBJ2-5, with no clear D. V lost 5 bases and J lost 4, with 8 bases in between. CDR1 is MNHEY and CDR2 is SMNVEV in the germline V gene (reference sequence). The CDR3 length is 12 residues. The CDR3 bases are TGTGCCAGCAGTGCCAGCCGAGAGACCCAGTACTTC. Residues: CASSASRETQYF.

This clonotype was counted ten times or more. The V and J genes are TRBV6-5 and TRBJ2-7; D is uncertain. The V gene's germline CDR1 is MNHEY and CDR2 SVGAGI. The CDR3 extends over 13 amino acids. Trimming left V 6 bases short and J 3 bases short, with 12 bases between. CDR3 region: CASRVTRDYEQYF. The CDR3 nucleotides are TGTGCCAGCAGAGTGACAAGGGACTACGAGCAGTACTTC.

Only a few counts were recorded for this clonotype. The chain joins TRBV20-1 to TRBJ2-5; 7 positions match TRBD2. The CDR3 consists of 14 residues. The germline gives CDR1 DFQATT, CDR2 SNEGSKA (reference sequence). V lost 6 bases and J lost 6; bases outside the gene matches: 13. The CDR3 coding sequence is TGCAGTGCCGCTCTGGGAGGGAATAGTAAGACCCAGTACTTC. Protein sequence: CSAALGGNSKTQYF.

The rearrangement uses TRBV29-1 and TRBJ2-1, with D unclear. The CDR3 spans 11 residues. Trimming left V 7 bases short and J 6 bases short, with 10 bases between. CDR1 is SQVTM, CDR2 ANQGSEA, per germline. As DNA, the CDR3 is TGCAGCGGTGTACTTGTCAATGAGCAGTTCTTC. This encodes CSGVLVNEQFF.

This clonotype was counted ten times or more. The chain joins TRBV6-6 to TRBJ2-3, with D perhaps being TRBD1 or TRBD2 (6 bases each). This CDR3 is 14 amino acids long. V was clipped by 6 bases and J by 1 base, with 11 bases between them. From germline, CDR1 is MNHNY and CDR2 SVGAGI (reference sequence). The CDR3 loop reads CASSYREGTDTQYF. DNA for the CDR3: TGTGCCAGCAGCTACAGGGAGGGCACAGATACGCAGTATTTT.

This rearrangement joins TRBV20-1 to TRBJ2-1; D gene unclear. V dropped 0 bases and J dropped 7 bases, with 7 bases sitting between them. The CDR3 covers 12 residues. CDR1 is DFQATT and CDR2 is SNEGSKA in the germline V gene (reference sequence). The chain's CDR3 is CSARDQRNEQFF. The CDR3 region has the DNA TGCAGTGCTAGAGATCAACGGAATGAGCAGTTCTTC.

This clonotype was observed a handful of times. V and J are TRBV4-1 and TRBJ1-2; 8 bases are a match to TRBD1. This CDR3 is built from 15 residues. V was pared by 0 bases and J by 2 bases, with 2 bases of the junction left unmatched. Germline V gene lookup returns CDR1 MGHRA and CDR2 YSYEKL. The CDR3: CASSQDGQGNYGYTF. CDR3 sequence (DNA): TGCGCCAGCAGCCAAGATGGACAGGGCAACTATGGCTACACCTTC.

The V call is TRBV5-1, the J call TRBJ2-5; D may be TRBD2 (5 bases). Per the germline V gene, CDR1 is SGHRS and CDR2 is YFSETQ. The CDR3 contains 11 residues. V lost 2 bases and J lost 11, with 10 bases in between. For the CDR3, the DNA is TGCGCCAGCAGCTTCCGGGATTCTCAGTACTTC. This encodes CASSFRDSQYF. The full variable domain, with the rest looked up from reference TRBV5-1 and TRBJ2-5, is KAGVTQTPRYLIKTRGQQVTLSCSPISGHRSVSWYQQTPGQGLQFLFEYFSETQRNKGNFPGRFSGRQFSNSRSEMNVSTLELGDSALYLCASSFRDSQYFGPGTRLLVL.

This clonotype has a count of ten or more. The V and J genes are TRBV6-6 and TRBJ1-4; D uncertain. This CDR3 is built from 15 residues. In germline, CDR1 is MNHNY, CDR2 SVGAGI (reference sequence). Trimming left V 4 bases short and J 8 bases short, with 17 bases between. CDR3 DNA sequence: TGTGCCAGCAGTTTGACGGGCCTACCGGACGAAAAACTGTTTTTT. Its protein product is CASSLTGLPDEKLFF.

The chain carries TRBV10-3 and TRBJ2-7; TRBD1 matches 12 bases. The CDR3 loop spans 14 amino acids. Germline-derived CDR1 and CDR2 are ENHRY and SYGVKD. V lost 4 bases to trimming and J lost 8 bases; unmatched junction nucleotides: 6. The CDR3 DNA follows: TGTGCCATCAGTGGAAGGGACAGGGGGCTTCAGCAGTACTTC. Translation gives CAISGRDRGLQQYF.

CDR3 sequence (DNA): TGTGCCAGCAGTTCCGACAGGATCCAAGAGACCCAGTACTTC. Protein sequence: CASSSDRIQETQYF. J is TRBJ2-5 and V is TRBV25-1, with D perhaps matching TRBD1 (6 bases). The CDR3 is 14 residues long. CDR1 is MGHDK and CDR2 is SYGVNS in the germline V gene. V was clipped by 5 bases and J by 1 base, with 11 bases between them.

This chain links TRBV7-9 with TRBJ1-2; D unresolved. CDR3 length: 16 residues. V was trimmed by 5 bases and J by 5 bases, leaving 21 bases between them. From germline, CDR1 is SEHNR and CDR2 FQNEAQ (reference sequence). The CDR3 sequence: CASSPRGGYERYGYTF. CDR3 nucleotide sequence: TGTGCCAGCAGCCCCCGGGGAGGGTATGAGCGGTATGGCTACACCTTC.

This clonotype has a handful of counts. The CDR3 bases are TGTGCCAGCACGTTGGGACTAGCGAATGTAGATACGCAGTATTTT. It yields the protein CASTLGLANVDTQYF. The genes are TRBV6-2 or TRBV6-3 and TRBJ2-3; 10 nucleotides line up with TRBD2. Germline V gene sequence: CDR1 MNHEY, CDR2 SVGEGT. Unmatched junction bases numbered 9, after V lost 7 bases and J lost 5 bases. This CDR3 has 15 residues.

The chain carries TRBV6-4 and TRBJ2-2, with D unclear. This CDR3 is built from 12 residues. Trimming shortened V by 6 bases and J by 2 bases, and 4 bases separated the two germline ends. Germline V lookup: CDR1 MRHNA, CDR2 SNTAGT. The CDR3 DNA reads TGTGCCAGCAGGGGAAACACCGGGGAGCTGTTTTTT. This encodes CASRGNTGELFF.

This clonotype was observed a few times. The chain links TRBV12-3 or TRBV12-4 to TRBJ1-2, with TRBD1 identical over 9 bases. This CDR3 region has 15 residues. V gave up 9 bases and J gave up 4 bases; unmatched junction bases: 12. CDR3 sequence (DNA): TGTGCCAGTCTACGGACAGGGGCTTCCCCCTATGGCTACACCTTC. Translation: CASLRTGASPYGYTF.

V gene TRBV20-1 combines with J gene TRBJ1-2; possibly TRBD1 for D (5 bases). The ends were cut back, 0 bases at V and 4 bases at J, with 12 bases in the middle. There are 14 residues in the CDR3. Looked up from germline, CDR1 is DFQATT and CDR2 is SNEGSKA (reference sequence). This chain's CDR3 is CSARDLARAYGYTF. Here the CDR3 DNA reads TGCAGTGCTAGAGATCTCGCCAGGGCCTATGGCTACACCTTC.

The V gene is TRBV7-3, the J gene TRBJ2-2, with D possibly TRBD1 on 5 matching bases. Germline lookup yields CDR1 SGHTA and CDR2 FQGTGA. This CDR3 has 14 residues. V lost 5 bases and J 4 bases, leaving 11 bases between the germline ends. CDR3 sequence (DNA): TGTGCCAGCAGCGTCGACAGTTCCACCGGGGAGCTGTTTTTT. Protein: CASSVDSSTGELFF. The variable domain in full, with the rest retrieved from reference TRBV7-3 and TRBJ2-2, is GAGVSQTPSNKVTEKGKYVELRCDPISGHTALYWYRQSLGQGPEFLIYFQGTGAADDSGLPNDRFFAVRPEGSVSTLKIQRTERGDSAVYLCASSVDSSTGELFFGEGSRLTVL.